The sequence of this T cell receptor beta chain was determined in a study of blood T cell repertoires in COVID-19. Original processing notes: Nucleated cell number was recorded as an estimate derived from reference gene primer amplification. The method was immunoSEQ multiplex PCR; TCRdb's version includes in-frame clones alone and lacks a portion of them. V and J calls and clone size come straight from that table; D and trimming were deduced from the DNA. The repertoire includes roughly 110,000 clones, approximately 84% of them detected once, and around 15% sits in the top ten. CDR1 is SGHDT and CDR2 is YYEEEE in the germline V gene. Trimming removed 3 bases from V and 3 bases from J; junction bases left unmatched: 8. The CDR3 consists of 15 residues.

The chain joins TRBV5-6 to TRBJ2-7, with TRBD1 matching 8 bases. The specimen was peripheral blood. The origin of this receptor is a woman aged 55-70 years with acute or convalescent COVID-19. CDR3 sequence (DNA): TGTGCCAGCAGCTCTGCCCCGGGACAGGTCTACGAGCAGTACTTC. Protein: CASSSAPGQVYEQYF.